This T cell receptor (beta chain) was identified in a study of response to subunit inactivated influenza vaccine. TCRdb fed the RT-PCR reads into MiXCR, producing one record per CDR3 protein. This sample yields just under 550,000 distinct CDR3 sequences, of which roughly 25% are seen a single time; 2.5% to 3% belongs to the top ten. Germline V gene data show CDR1 as SEHNR and CDR2 as FQNEAQ (reference sequence). The CDR3 consists of 17 residues. V was cut by 2 bases and J by 2 bases, with 16 bases left in between. A further study also used this sample, focusing on T cells expressing NK-cell markers. This second report adds: TCR beta cDNA was made by 5'RACE template switching with UMIs. One of eight sequenced donors was HCMV-seronegative; the other seven were seropositive.

This receptor was taken from a man aged 50 or older who received an inactivated influenza vaccine. The starting material was CD4+ T cells sorted from PBMCs, obtained approximately 13 days after vaccination. This chain connects TRBV7-9 to TRBJ1-3; unclear D gene. For the CDR3, the DNA is TGTGCCAGCAGCTTACGATCTTGGGTGTCTCCTGGAAACACCATATATTTT. Its translation: CASSLRSWVSPGNTIYF. The full variable domain, its missing parts supplied by reference TRBV7-9 and TRBJ1-3, is DTGVSQNPRHKITKRGQNVTFRCDPISEHNRLYWYRQTLGQGPEFLTYFQNEAQLEKSRLLSDRFSAERPKGSFSTLEIQRTEQGDSAMYLCASSLRSWVSPGNTIYFGEGSWLTVV.